These T cell receptor beta chains were read from a single sample in a study of beta chain features in type 1 diabetes. Data came from immunoSEQ multiplex PCR; TCRdb stores just in-frame clones and leaves some out. The sample lists under 400,000 clones; 14% were seen once. Sequenced: central memory CD4+ T cells from blood. The receptors were sampled from a man under 40 in good health. Both conserved end residues are part of each CDR3. A D gene is named only where the DNA matches it firmly.

>TRBJ2-5|TRBV6-5|NA
CASSESGSGETQYF
>TRBJ2-3|TRBV4-1|NA
CASSRRSAGTDTQYF
>TRBJ2-5|TRBV15|NA
CATSNPNWKWKETQYF
>TRBJ1-5|TRBV14|NA
CASSRQTNQPQHF
>TRBJ2-2|TRBV7-2|TRBD2
CASSLMMAGANTGELFF
>TRBJ2-2|TRBV7-3|NA
CASSFWGGGSGELFF
>TRBJ1-1|TRBV11-3|NA
CASSSGITEAFF
>TRBJ2-5|TRBV9|NA
CASTQGGELETQYF
>TRBJ1-1|TRBV7-9|NA
CASSLDPGDTEAFF
>TRBJ2-1|TRBV7-2|NA
CASSLPSIEQFF
>TRBJ1-5|TRBV2|NA
CASGVEPQHF
>TRBJ1-1|TRBV19|NA
CASKGGGRGTEAFF
>TRBJ1-5|TRBV27|TRBD1
CASTRTGGAGNQPQHF
>TRBJ2-6|TRBV29-1|NA
CSVRMTGANVLTF
>TRBJ2-3|TRBV18|TRBD1
CASSPTGGTDTQYF
>TRBJ2-1|TRBV7-3|NA
CASSLVGGGLNEQFF
>TRBJ2-7|TRBV4-2|NA
CASRLQGSSYEQYF
>TRBJ2-3|TRBV5-1|NA
CASTSTDTQYF
>TRBJ2-3|TRBV13|NA
CATTVWGASTDTQYF
>TRBJ1-1|TRBV6-5|NA
CASGGTEAFF
>TRBJ1-5|TRBV18|NA
CASSPDQGKGQPQHF
>TRBJ2-3|TRBV6-1|TRBD2
CASASGDTQYF
>TRBJ2-7|TRBV6-5|NA
CASSTQGTYEQYF
>TRBJ2-5|TRBV6-6|NA
CASATYVGETQYF
>TRBJ1-1|TRBV27|TRBD1
CASKGQGNTEAFF
>TRBJ1-2|TRBV11-2|TRBD1
CASSLAGQGYGYTF
>TRBJ2-3|TRBV10-3|NA
CAISESKDTQYF
>TRBJ2-3|TRBV11-2|TRBD2
CASSWTSGSTDTQYF
>TRBJ2-2|TRBV10-2|TRBD1
CASSEVGQGTGELFF
>TRBJ2-3|TRBV18|NA
CASSPNLGITDTQYF
>TRBJ2-1|TRBV7-6|NA
CASSQGQSNEQFF
>TRBJ1-4|TRBV4-1|NA
CASSHGLANEKLFF
>TRBJ1-6|TRBV13|NA
CASSVRQESSPLHF
>TRBJ2-7|TRBV11-2|TRBD2
CATGRGRTYEQYF
>TRBJ2-5|TRBV5-1|TRBD1
CASSRQGQNQETQYF
>TRBJ1-2|TRBV11-3|NA
CASSPAGLQGYTF
>TRBJ1-5|TRBV28|NA
CASSTPRGSGQPQHF
>TRBJ2-1|TRBV5-1|TRBD1
CASSLGQGIGEQFF
>TRBJ1-2|TRBV7-2|NA
CASSLDLRTNYGYTF
>TRBJ1-5|TRBV5-1|NA
CASSPVGGTNQPQHF
>TRBJ1-5|TRBV7-9|NA
CASSITQLQPQHF
>TRBJ1-5|TRBV6-6|NA
CASSVRGDQPQHF
>TRBJ2-3|TRBV11-1|TRBD2
CASSSGTSRDTQYF
>TRBJ1-2|TRBV7-9|NA
CASSMQGYGYTF
>TRBJ1-6|TRBV6-5|NA
CASTVYMGGSPLHF
>TRBJ2-5|TRBV6-6|NA
CASTPPSGSETQYF
>TRBJ1-6|TRBV7-2|NA
CASSLRVNPPLHF
>TRBJ1-1|TRBV19|NA
CASRGGIEAFF
>TRBJ1-4|TRBV4-2|NA
CASSQERQAAEKLFF
>TRBJ1-5|TRBV19|TRBD1
CASSIGTGGNQPQHF
>TRBJ2-5|TRBV27|TRBD1
CASTAGTGQETQYF
>TRBJ2-3|TRBV18|TRBD2
CASSPQIAGGSTDTQYF
>TRBJ2-7|TRBV14|NA
CASSQGNEQYF
>TRBJ2-1|TRBV15|TRBD1
CATSRGPDRGFNEQFF
>TRBJ2-2|TRBV27|TRBD2
CASSLQLATTINTGELFF
>TRBJ2-1|TRBV6-6|TRBD2
CASRTSGGINEQFF
>TRBJ1-1|TRBV7-2|NA
CASLGDRSNTEAFF
>TRBJ2-3|TRBV11-3|TRBD2
CASSLLAGGTDTQYF
>TRBJ1-4|TRBV30|TRBD1
CAWTRDRPEKLFF
>TRBJ2-7|TRBV9|TRBD2
CASSEKTSGDEQYF